Each of the 27 T cell receptor beta chains below was sequenced from the same sample in a study of CD8 T cells in ankylosing spondylitis. TCRdb recomputed calls from the 5' RACE reads with MiXCR, one row per CDR3 protein. The sample yields roughly 130,000 distinct CDR3 sequences, roughly 6.6% seen once. The sample taken for sequencing was blood, either unsorted or a sorted T cell fraction (not recorded which). The receptor source for this set is a male donor with ankylosing spondylitis or in good health (not recorded which).

The CDR3 DNA sequence: TGTGCCACCAGCAGAGATCTCCCCAGGGGGCAGGGGCGAAGTGAAAAACTGTTTTTT. Translated, it gives CATSRDLPRGQGRSEKLFF. The chain combines TRBV15 with TRBJ1-4, with 8 bases aligning to TRBD1. V shed 0 bases and J 7 bases; nucleotides not matched to a gene: 16. Germline V gene lookup returns CDR1 LNHNV and CDR2 YYDKDF (reference sequence). The length of the CDR3 is 19 residues.

The sample holds many counts of this clonotype. The V and J genes are TRBV18 and TRBJ2-7; possibly TRBD1 for D (6 bases). This CDR3 has 18 amino acids. The ends were cut back, 1 base at V and 9 bases at J, with 28 bases in the middle. The germline V gene encodes CDR1 KGHSH and CDR2 LQKENI. CDR3 nucleotides: TGTGCCAGCTCACCACGGCTCTTGGACGCAGGGGATCGGGTTGTGCAGTACTTC. This encodes CASSPRLLDAGDRVVQYF. The full variable domain, its missing parts supplied by reference TRBV18 and TRBJ2-7, is NAGVMQNPRHLVRRRGQEARLRCSPMKGHSHVYWYRQLPEEGLKFMVYLQKENIIDESGMPKERFSAEFPKEGPSILRIQQVVRGDSAAYFCASSPRLLDAGDRVVQYFGPGTRLTVT.

This clonotype has a count of ten or more. V and J are TRBV27 and TRBJ2-1, with TRBD2 matching 7 bases. The CDR3 has 13 residues. The germline V gene encodes CDR1 MNHEY and CDR2 SMNVEV (reference sequence). The ends lost 3 bases at V and 7 bases at J; junction bases unmatched: 3. CDR3 sequence: CASSFPGGNEQFF. The CDR3 bases are TGTGCCAGCAGTTTCCCGGGAGGAAATGAGCAGTTCTTC.

This clonotype was found many times. An end of the junction does not agree with germline; a read error may underlie this. The rearrangement links TRBV7-7 to TRBJ2-1, with D uncertain. The CDR3 spans 12 residues. Germline V gives CDR1 SSHAT, CDR2 FNYEAQ (reference sequence). The CDR3 region is CASSAGEAEQFF. CDR3 nucleotides: TGTGCTAGCAGCGCCGGAGAGGCGGAGCAGTTCTTC.

The V call is TRBV5-6, the J call TRBJ2-7, with D perhaps matching TRBD1 or TRBD2 (5 bases each). This CDR3 region has 13 residues. Germline lookup yields CDR1 SGHDT and CDR2 YYEEEE. V was shortened by 5 bases and J by 7 bases, with 16 bases between the two germline ends. The CDR3, as DNA: TGTGCCAGCAGTGCCGGGACCCGTCTAGAGCAGTACTTC. It translates to CASSAGTRLEQYF.

This clonotype was observed at least ten times. This sequence joins TRBV19 and TRBJ1-6; TRBD1 is a possible D gene (5 bases). Germline V lookup: CDR1 LNHDA, CDR2 SQIVND (reference sequence). V lost 8 bases and J 5 bases, leaving 16 bases between the germline ends. The CDR3 sequence is 15 residues long. The DNA for the CDR3 is TGTGCCAGTGGAATCGACGGGGCCGATAATTCACCCCTCCACTTT. Protein sequence: CASGIDGADNSPLHF.

This clonotype showed up many times. J is TRBJ2-7 and V is TRBV20-1; D gene ambiguous. Trimming took 0 bases from V and 1 from J, leaving 10 bases between them. The germline gives CDR1 DFQATT, CDR2 SNEGSKA (reference sequence). There are 14 residues in the CDR3. The CDR3 loop is CSARDPRRSYEQYF. The CDR3, as DNA: TGCAGTGCTAGAGATCCCAGGAGATCCTACGAGCAGTACTTC.

This clonotype came up many times. The chain uses TRBV24-1 and TRBJ2-7; D gene ambiguous. V dropped 7 bases and J dropped 1 base, with 10 bases sitting between them. The CDR3 totals 13 residues. Germline lookup yields CDR1 KGHDR and CDR2 SFDVKD. The DNA of the CDR3 is TGTGCCACCAGGCCGAACAGTTCCTACGAGCAGTACTTC. Its translation: CATRPNSSYEQYF.

This clonotype was seen ten or more times. A read error may produce the germline difference seen at one junction end. The chain recombines TRBV20-1 with TRBJ1-1; D may be TRBD1 (6 bases). This CDR3 has 13 amino acids. Germline V gene data show CDR1 as DFQATT and CDR2 as SNEGSKA (reference sequence). CDR3 amino acids: CSARDTGYTEAFF. The CDR3 DNA reads as TGCAGTGCCAGAGATACAGGGTACACTGAAGCTTTCTTT.

This clonotype was recorded many times. The rearrangement links TRBV7-8 to TRBJ2-1; 10 bases agree with TRBD2. V was clipped by 5 bases and J by 10 bases; unmatched bases: 2. The CDR3 covers 12 residues. Germline lookup yields CDR1 SGHVS and CDR2 FQNEAQ. The CDR3 bases are TGTGCCAGCAGCAGGACTAGCGGAGAGCAGTTCTTC. This translates into CASSRTSGEQFF.

This clonotype was seen at least ten times. The V and J genes are TRBV20-1 and TRBJ2-2; maybe TRBD1 (6 bases). This CDR3 comprises 16 residues. V was clipped by 5 bases and J by 4 bases, with 20 bases between them. Germline V CDR1 and CDR2: DFQATT, SNEGSKA (reference sequence). In DNA, the CDR3 is TGCAGTGCTCCCCTATGGGGGCCAGTCGGCACCGGGGAGCTGTTTTTT. It specifies CSAPLWGPVGTGELFF.

This clonotype was seen ten or more times. DNA for the CDR3: TGCAGTGCTGGACAGGGTTTGATCAATCAGCCCCAGCATTTT. Translating gives CSAGQGLINQPQHF. The genes are TRBV20-1 and TRBJ1-5; the match to TRBD1 covers 8 bases. Trimming took 5 bases from V and 3 from J; bases not matched to a gene: 6. Germline values: CDR1 DFQATT, CDR2 SNEGSKA (reference sequence). The CDR3 contains 14 residues.

This clonotype was observed at least ten times. The chain uses TRBV5-1 and TRBJ2-5; 7 bases line up with TRBD1. This CDR3 region has 16 residues. V dropped 0 bases and J dropped 2; count of bases not matched to a gene: 7. From germline, CDR1 is SGHRS and CDR2 YFSETQ. This CDR3 reads CASSLASGQLQETQYF. The CDR3 region has the DNA TGCGCCAGCAGCTTGGCATCGGGACAGTTACAAGAGACCCAGTACTTC.

Ten or more counts support this clonotype. One end of the junction varies from germline; a read error may be responsible. This chain joins TRBV15 and TRBJ2-7; TRBD2 aligns across 11 bases. The CDR3 contains 16 residues. The germline V gene encodes CDR1 LNHNV and CDR2 YYDKDF (reference sequence). The CDR3 bases are TGTGCCACCAGCAGAGATCGACTAGCGGGAAGTTTGTCTACCAGCTTC. Encoded protein: CATSRDRLAGSLSTSF.

This clonotype has at least ten counts. V usage is TRBV6-6 and J usage is TRBJ2-7; no reliable D call. The V end was cut by 4 bases, the J end by 6 bases, with 13 bases between. CDR3 length equals 13 residues. Germline V CDR1 and CDR2: MNHNY, SVGAGI (reference sequence). The CDR3 region is CASSSESYREQYF. DNA of the CDR3: TGTGCCAGCAGTTCAGAATCGTATCGCGAGCAGTACTTC.

This clonotype came up many times. The chain carries TRBV7-9 and TRBJ2-7; D not certain. Germline V gene sequence: CDR1 SEHNR, CDR2 FQNEAQ (reference sequence). Trimming left V 3 bases short and J 2 bases short, with 11 bases between. The CDR3 is made up of 14 amino acids. The CDR3 sequence: CASSFQDGTYEQYF. The CDR3 bases are TGTGCCAGCAGCTTCCAGGACGGAACCTACGAGCAGTACTTC.

This clonotype appeared many times. The rearrangement links TRBV12-3 or TRBV12-4 to TRBJ2-1; D is unresolved. The CDR3 is 14 residues long. Trimming removed 0 bases at V and 1 base at J, with 4 bases between. The CDR3: CASSLARSYNEQFF. The DNA of the CDR3 is TGTGCCAGCAGTTTAGCGCGGTCCTACAATGAGCAGTTCTTC.

The chain has TRBV5-1 and TRBJ2-2, with D unclear. Trimming shortened V by 1 base and J by 1 base, and 5 bases separated the two germline ends. Germline-derived CDR1 and CDR2 are SGHRS and YFSETQ. This CDR3 has 14 residues. The CDR3 spells CASSLRVNTGELFF. The CDR3 DNA sequence: TGCGCCAGCAGCTTGCGTGTGAACACCGGGGAGCTGTTTTTT.

This clonotype was observed many times. V usage is TRBV20-1 and J usage is TRBJ2-3; 9 bases fit TRBD1. The CDR3 is made up of 14 amino acids. The trim removed 1 base at V and 6 bases at J, leaving 5 bases unmatched. The germline V gene encodes CDR1 DFQATT and CDR2 SNEGSKA (reference sequence). CDR3 protein: CSARGDRESDTQYF. As DNA, the CDR3 is TGCAGTGCTAGAGGGGACAGGGAGTCGGATACGCAGTATTTT.

This clonotype showed up many times. The CDR3, as DNA: TGTGCCAGTAGTATAGGGCAGGGGGCCTCCTACGAGCAGTACTTC. It translates to CASSIGQGASYEQYF. The chain joins TRBV19 to TRBJ2-7, with 8 bases matching TRBD1. CDR1 and CDR2 (germline): LNHDA, SQIVND (reference sequence). The CDR3 consists of 15 residues. V dropped 1 base and J dropped 0; count of bases not matched to a gene: 2.

Ten or more counts support this clonotype. J is TRBJ2-7 and V is TRBV7-9; 10 bases match TRBD2. This CDR3 has 15 residues. V was clipped by 5 bases and J by 0 bases; unmatched bases: 4. Germline CDR1 reads SEHNR; CDR2 reads FQNEAQ (reference sequence). The CDR3 is CASSRLAGYSYEQYF. CDR3 DNA sequence: TGTGCCAGCAGCCGACTAGCGGGCTACTCCTACGAGCAGTACTTC.

This clonotype was recorded many times. The V and J genes are TRBV20-1 and TRBJ2-3, with TRBD1 as a possible D gene (7 bases). Trimming took off 2 bases at V and 3 bases at J, with 18 bases between the two ends. Germline CDR1 DFQATT, CDR2 SNEGSKA (reference sequence). The CDR3 totals 16 residues. The CDR3 bases are TGCAGTGCTAGACACGTCTGGGACAGCGGGACAGATACGCAGTATTTT. Its protein is CSARHVWDSGTDTQYF.

Ten or more counts support this clonotype. The chain combines TRBV7-2 with TRBJ1-5; D is uncertain. The germline CDR1 and CDR2 sequences are SGHTA and FQGNSA. Trimming removed 5 bases from V and 1 base from J, with 12 bases in between. The CDR3 sequence is 15 residues long. CDR3 coding DNA: TGTGCCAGCAGCGTCCAAAAGGCCAGCAATCAGCCCCAGCATTTT. Protein product: CASSVQKASNQPQHF.

This clonotype was seen at least ten times. The chain couples TRBV7-9 to TRBJ2-7; 10 nucleotides match TRBD2. V was clipped by 2 bases and J by 6 bases; unmatched bases: 7. Germline-derived CDR1 and CDR2 are SEHNR and FQNEAQ (reference sequence). The CDR3 covers 15 residues. The CDR3 coding sequence is TGTGCCAGCAGCTTACAAGCGGGAGGGTTTGGCGAGCAGTACTTC. Amino acids: CASSLQAGGFGEQYF.

This clonotype has a count of ten or more. The chain has TRBV10-3 and TRBJ2-2, with D maybe TRBD1 (5 bases). CDR1 is ENHRY, CDR2 SYGVKD, per germline. The V and J ends lost 8 bases and 2 bases respectively, with 15 bases between them. There are 15 residues in the CDR3. The CDR3 nucleotides read TGTGCCATCGGTTACCGGACACCTAACACCGGGGAGCTGTTTTTT. This codes for CAIGYRTPNTGELFF.

Ten or more counts support this clonotype. The V gene is TRBV28, the J gene TRBJ2-4, with D hard to call. Germline CDR1 reads MDHEN; CDR2 reads SYDVKM. CDR3 size: 15 residues. Trimming took 3 bases from V and 0 from J, leaving 9 bases between them. In DNA form, the CDR3 reads TGTGCCAGCAGTTTTGTTGGAGTAGCCAAAAACATTCAGTACTTC. Encoded protein: CASSFVGVAKNIQYF.

There are many counts of this clonotype. The gene calls are TRBV12-3 or TRBV12-4 and TRBJ2-2, with D possibly matching TRBD2 (5 bases). This CDR3 comprises 15 residues. Trimming left V 6 bases short and J 5 bases short, with 16 bases between. The CDR3 DNA is TGTGCCAGCAGAGCCACCGGACTTCTTACCGGGGAGCTGTTTTTT. Translation gives CASRATGLLTGELFF.